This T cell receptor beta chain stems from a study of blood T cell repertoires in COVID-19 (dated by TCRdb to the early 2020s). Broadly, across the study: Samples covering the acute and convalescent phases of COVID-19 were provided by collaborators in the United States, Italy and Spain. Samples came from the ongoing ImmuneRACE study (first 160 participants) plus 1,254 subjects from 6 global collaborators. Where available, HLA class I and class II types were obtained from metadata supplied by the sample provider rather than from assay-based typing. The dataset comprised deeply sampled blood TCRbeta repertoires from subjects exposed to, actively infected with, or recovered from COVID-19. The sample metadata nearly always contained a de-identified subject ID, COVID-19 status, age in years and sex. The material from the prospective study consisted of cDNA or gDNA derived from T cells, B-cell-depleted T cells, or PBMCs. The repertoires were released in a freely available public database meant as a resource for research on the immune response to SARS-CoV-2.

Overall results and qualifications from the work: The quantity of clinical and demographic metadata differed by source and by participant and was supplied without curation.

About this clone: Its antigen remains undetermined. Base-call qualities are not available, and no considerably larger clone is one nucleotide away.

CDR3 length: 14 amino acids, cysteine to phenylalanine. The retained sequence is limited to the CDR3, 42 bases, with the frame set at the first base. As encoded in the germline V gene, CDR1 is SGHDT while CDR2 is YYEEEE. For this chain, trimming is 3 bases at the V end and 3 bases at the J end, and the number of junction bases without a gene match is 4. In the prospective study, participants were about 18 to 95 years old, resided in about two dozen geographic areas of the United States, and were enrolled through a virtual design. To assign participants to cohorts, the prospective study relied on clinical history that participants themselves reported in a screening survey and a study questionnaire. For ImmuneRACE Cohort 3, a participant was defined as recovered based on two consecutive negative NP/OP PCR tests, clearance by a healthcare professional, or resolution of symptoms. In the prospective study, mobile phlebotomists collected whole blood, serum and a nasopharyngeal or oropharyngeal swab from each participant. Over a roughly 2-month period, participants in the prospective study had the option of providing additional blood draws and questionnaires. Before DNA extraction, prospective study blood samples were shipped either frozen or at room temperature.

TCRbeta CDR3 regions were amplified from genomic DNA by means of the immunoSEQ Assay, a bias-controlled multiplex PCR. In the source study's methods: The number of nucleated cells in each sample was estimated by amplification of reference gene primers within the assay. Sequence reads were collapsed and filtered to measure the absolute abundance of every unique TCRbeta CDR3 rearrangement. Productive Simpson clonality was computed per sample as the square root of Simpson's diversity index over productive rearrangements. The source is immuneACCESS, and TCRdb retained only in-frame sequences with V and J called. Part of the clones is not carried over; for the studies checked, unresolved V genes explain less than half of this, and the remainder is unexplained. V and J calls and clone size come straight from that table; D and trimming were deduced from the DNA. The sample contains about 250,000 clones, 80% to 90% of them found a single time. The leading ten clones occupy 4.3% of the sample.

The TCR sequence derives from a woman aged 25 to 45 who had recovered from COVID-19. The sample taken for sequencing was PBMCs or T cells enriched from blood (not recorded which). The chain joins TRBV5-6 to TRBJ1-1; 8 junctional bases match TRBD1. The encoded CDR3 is CASSYQTGDTEAFF. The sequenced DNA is TGTGCCAGCAGCTACCAGACAGGGGACACTGAAGCTTTCTTT.